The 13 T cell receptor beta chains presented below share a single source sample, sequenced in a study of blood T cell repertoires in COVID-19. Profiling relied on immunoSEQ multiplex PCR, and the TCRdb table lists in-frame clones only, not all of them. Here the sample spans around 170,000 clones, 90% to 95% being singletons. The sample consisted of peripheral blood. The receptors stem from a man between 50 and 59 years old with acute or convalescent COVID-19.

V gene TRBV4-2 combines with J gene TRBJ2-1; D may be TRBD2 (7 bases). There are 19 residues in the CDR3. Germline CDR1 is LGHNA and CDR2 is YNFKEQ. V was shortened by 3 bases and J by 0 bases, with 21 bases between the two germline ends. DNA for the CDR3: TGTGCCAGCAGCCACAGACTGAGAGGGGGGGAAGGCTCCTACAATGAGCAGTTCTTC. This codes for CASSHRLRGGEGSYNEQFF.

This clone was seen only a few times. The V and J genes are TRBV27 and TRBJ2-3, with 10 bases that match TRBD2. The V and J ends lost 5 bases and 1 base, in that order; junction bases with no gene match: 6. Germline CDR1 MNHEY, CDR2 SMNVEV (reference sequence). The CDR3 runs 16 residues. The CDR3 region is CASSTSAGGRTDTQYF. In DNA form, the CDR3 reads TGTGCCAGCAGTACATCAGCGGGAGGGCGCACAGATACGCAGTATTTT.

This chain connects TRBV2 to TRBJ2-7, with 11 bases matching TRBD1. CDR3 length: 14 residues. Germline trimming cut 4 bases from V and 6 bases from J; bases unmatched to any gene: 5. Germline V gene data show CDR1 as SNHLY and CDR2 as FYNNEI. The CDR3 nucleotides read TGTGCCAGCAGTGGGGGACAGGGGGACGTCGAGCAGTACTTC. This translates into CASSGGQGDVEQYF. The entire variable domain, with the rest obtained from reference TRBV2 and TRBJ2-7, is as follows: EPEVTQTPSHQVTQMGQEVILRCVPISNHLYFYWYRQILGQKVEFLVSFYNNEISEKSEIFDDQFSVERPDGSNFTLKIRSTKLEDSAMYFCASSGGQGDVEQYFGPGTRLTVT.

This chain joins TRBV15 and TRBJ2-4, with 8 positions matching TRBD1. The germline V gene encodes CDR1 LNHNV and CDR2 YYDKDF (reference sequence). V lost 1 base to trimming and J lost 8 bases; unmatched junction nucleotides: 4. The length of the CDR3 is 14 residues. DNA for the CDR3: TGTGCCACCAGCAGAGCCCAGGGGGCTGACATTCAGTACTTC. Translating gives CATSRAQGADIQYF.

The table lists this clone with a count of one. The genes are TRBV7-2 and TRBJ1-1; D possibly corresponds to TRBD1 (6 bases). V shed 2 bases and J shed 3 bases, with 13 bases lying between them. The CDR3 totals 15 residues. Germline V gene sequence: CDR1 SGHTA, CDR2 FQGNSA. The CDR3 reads CASSLKQGRDTEAFF. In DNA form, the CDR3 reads TGTGCCAGCAGCTTAAAACAGGGTAGGGACACTGAAGCTTTCTTT.

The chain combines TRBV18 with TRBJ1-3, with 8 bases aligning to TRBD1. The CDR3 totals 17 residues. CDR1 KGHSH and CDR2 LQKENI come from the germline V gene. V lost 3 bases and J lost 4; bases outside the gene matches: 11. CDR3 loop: CASSPYTGQGPGNTIYF. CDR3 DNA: TGTGCCAGCTCACCTTACACCGGACAGGGCCCCGGAAACACCATATATTTT.

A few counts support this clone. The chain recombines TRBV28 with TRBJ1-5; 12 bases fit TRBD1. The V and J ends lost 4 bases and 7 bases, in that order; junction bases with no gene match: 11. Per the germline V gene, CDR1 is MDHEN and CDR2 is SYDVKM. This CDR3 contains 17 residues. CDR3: CASSWGTGGGFGQPQHF. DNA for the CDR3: TGTGCCAGCAGTTGGGGGACAGGGGGCGGTTTTGGACAGCCCCAGCATTTT.

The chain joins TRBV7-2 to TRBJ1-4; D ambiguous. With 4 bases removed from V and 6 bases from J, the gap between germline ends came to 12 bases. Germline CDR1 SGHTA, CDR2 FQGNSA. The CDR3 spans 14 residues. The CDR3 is CASSSTPSYEKLFF. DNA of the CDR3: TGTGCCAGCAGCTCGACACCCAGTTATGAAAAACTGTTTTTT.

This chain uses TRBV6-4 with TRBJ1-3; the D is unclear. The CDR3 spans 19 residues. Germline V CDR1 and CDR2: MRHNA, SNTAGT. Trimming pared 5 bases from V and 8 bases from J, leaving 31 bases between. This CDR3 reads CASSQTSSSHTSSEDTIYF. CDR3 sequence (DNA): TGTGCCAGCAGTCAAACGAGTTCCTCACATACGAGCTCGGAGGACACCATATATTTT.

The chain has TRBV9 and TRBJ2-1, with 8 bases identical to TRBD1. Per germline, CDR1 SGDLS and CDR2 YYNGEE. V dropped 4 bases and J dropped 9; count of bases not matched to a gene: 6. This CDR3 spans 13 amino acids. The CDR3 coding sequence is TGTGCCAGCAGCCAGCAGGGGGCAGGTGAGCAGTTCTTC. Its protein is CASSQQGAGEQFF. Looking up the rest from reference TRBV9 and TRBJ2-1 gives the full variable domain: DSGVTQTPKHLITATGQRVTLRCSPRSGDLSVYWYQQSLDQGLQFLIQYYNGEERAKGNILERFSAQQFPDLHSELNLSSLELGDSALYFCASSQQGAGEQFFGPGTRLTVL.

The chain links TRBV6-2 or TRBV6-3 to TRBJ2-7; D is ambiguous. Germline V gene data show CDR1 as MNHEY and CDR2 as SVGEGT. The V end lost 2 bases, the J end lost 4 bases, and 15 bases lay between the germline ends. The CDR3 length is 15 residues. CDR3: CASSYSRLRSYEQYV. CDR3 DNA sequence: TGTGCCAGCAGTTACAGCAGGCTCAGAAGTTACGAGCAGTACGTC.

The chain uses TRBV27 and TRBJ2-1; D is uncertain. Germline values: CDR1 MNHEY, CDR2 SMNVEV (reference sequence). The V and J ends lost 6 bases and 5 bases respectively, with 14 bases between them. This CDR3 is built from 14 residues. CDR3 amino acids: CASRPFKENNEQFF. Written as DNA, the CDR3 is TGTGCCAGCAGGCCTTTTAAGGAGAACAATGAGCAGTTCTTC.

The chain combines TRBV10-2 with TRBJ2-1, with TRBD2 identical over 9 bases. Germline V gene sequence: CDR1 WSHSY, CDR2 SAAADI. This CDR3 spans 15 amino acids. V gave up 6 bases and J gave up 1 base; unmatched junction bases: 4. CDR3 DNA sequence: TGCGCCAGCAGCGAAACTAGCGGGTCCTACAATGAGCAGTTCTTC. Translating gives CASSETSGSYNEQFF.